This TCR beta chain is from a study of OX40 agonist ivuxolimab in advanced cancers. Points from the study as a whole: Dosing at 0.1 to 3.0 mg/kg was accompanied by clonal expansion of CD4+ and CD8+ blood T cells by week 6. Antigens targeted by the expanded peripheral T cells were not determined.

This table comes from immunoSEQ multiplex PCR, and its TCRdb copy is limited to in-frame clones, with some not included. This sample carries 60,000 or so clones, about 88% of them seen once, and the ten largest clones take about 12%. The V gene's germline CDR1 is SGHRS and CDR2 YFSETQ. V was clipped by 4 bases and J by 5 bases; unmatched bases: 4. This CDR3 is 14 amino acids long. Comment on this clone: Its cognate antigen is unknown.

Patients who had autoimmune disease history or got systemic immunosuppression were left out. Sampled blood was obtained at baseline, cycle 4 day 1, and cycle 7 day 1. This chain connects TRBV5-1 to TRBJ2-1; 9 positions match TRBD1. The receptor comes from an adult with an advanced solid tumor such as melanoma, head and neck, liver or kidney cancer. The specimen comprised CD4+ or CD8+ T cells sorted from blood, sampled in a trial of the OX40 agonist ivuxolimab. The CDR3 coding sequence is TGCGCCAGCAGCGGTGGACAGGGGAACAATGAGCAGTTCTTC. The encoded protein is CASSGGQGNNEQFF. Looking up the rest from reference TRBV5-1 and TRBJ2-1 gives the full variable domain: KAGVTQTPRYLIKTRGQQVTLSCSPISGHRSVSWYQQTPGQGLQFLFEYFSETQRNKGNFPGRFSGRQFSNSRSEMNVSTLELGDSALYLCASSGGQGNNEQFFGPGTRLTVL.